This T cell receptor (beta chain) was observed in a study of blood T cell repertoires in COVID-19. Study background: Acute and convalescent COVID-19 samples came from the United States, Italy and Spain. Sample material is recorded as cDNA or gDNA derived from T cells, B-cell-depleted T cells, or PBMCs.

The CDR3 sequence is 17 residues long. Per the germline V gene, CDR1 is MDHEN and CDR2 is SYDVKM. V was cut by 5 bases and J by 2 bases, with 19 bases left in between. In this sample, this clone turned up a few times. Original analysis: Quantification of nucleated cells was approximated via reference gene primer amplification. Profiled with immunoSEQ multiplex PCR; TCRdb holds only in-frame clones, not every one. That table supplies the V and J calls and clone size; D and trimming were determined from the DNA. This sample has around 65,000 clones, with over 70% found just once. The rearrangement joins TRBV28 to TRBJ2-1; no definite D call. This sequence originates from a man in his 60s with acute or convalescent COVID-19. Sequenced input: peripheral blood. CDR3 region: CASSPSLASRTYNEQFF. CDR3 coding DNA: TGTGCCAGCAGTCCCTCCCTTGCGTCTAGGACCTACAATGAGCAGTTCTTC.